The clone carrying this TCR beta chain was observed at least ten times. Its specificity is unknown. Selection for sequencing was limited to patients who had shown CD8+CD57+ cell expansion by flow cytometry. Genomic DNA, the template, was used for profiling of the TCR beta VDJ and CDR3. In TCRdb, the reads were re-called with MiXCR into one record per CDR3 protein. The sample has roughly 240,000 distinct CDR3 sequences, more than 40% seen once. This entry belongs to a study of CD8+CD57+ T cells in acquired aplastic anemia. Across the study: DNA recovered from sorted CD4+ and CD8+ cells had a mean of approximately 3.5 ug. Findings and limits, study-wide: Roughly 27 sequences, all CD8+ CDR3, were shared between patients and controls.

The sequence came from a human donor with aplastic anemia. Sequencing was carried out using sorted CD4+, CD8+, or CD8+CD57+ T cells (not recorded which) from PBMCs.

CDR3 protein: CATSGRRLSEKLFF. CDR3 in DNA: TGTGCCACCAGTGGCAGGCGTCTCTCGGAAAAACTGTTTTTT. J is TRBJ1-4 and V is TRBV24-1; D not resolved. The V gene lost 5 bases and the J gene lost 8 bases, with 14 bases spanning the gap. CDR3 length: 14 residues. Germline V lookup: CDR1 KGHDR, CDR2 SFDVKD.